The 31 T cell receptor beta chains below were found in one sample sequenced in a study of shared clonotypes between healthy human individuals. TCRdb's copy holds only in-frame clones and misses some; the assay was immunoSEQ multiplex PCR. The repertoire holds 950,000 to 1,100,000 clones, with 70% to 80% as singletons. Specimen: memory CD4+ T cells from PBMCs. Subset denoted: CD45RA-negative fraction. The receptors come from a man between 18 and 35 years old in good health. Some clones in this sample may be carry-over from other donors' samples.

This clone was found a few times. The CDR3 region has the DNA TGTGCCAGCCACTCCAGGGAAAACGGGGAGCTGTTTTTT. This encodes CASHSRENGELFF. This chain joins TRBV6-1 and TRBJ2-2, with D possibly TRBD1 on 5 matching bases. Germline V gene sequence: CDR1 MNHNS, CDR2 SASEGT. CDR3 length: 13 residues. The V and J ends lost 8 bases and 7 bases respectively, with 14 bases between them.

This clone was seen many times. Other nucleotide sequences from this sample produce the same CDR3. The chain couples TRBV19 to TRBJ1-1; D not resolved. Germline lookup yields CDR1 LNHDA and CDR2 SQIVND (reference sequence). The CDR3 runs to 13 residues. The V gene lost 6 bases and the J gene lost 0 bases, with 8 bases spanning the gap. For the CDR3, the DNA is TGTGCCAGTAGGAGGGAGCTGAACACTGAAGCTTTCTTT. The encoded protein is CASRRELNTEAFF.

This sequence joins TRBV7-2 and TRBJ1-2; maybe TRBD1 (5 bases). CDR1 and CDR2 from the germline V gene are SGHTA and FQGNSA. V shed 1 base and J shed 5 bases, with 8 bases lying between them. The CDR3 is made up of 13 amino acids. CDR3 DNA sequence: TGTGCCAGCAGCTTAGTTGGGGCTTATGGCTACACCTTC. It yields the protein CASSLVGAYGYTF.

On this clone: This may stem from a read error, because a much larger clone lies one nucleotide away. The chain employs TRBV29-1 and TRBJ2-7; possibly TRBD1 or TRBD2 for D (7 bases each). This CDR3 spans 14 amino acids. In germline, CDR1 is SQVTM, CDR2 ANQGSEA. The V end lost 6 bases, the J end lost 4 bases, and 19 bases lay between the germline ends. DNA for the CDR3: TGCAGCGTGGCGGTTTCAGGGGGGGGGTACGAGCAGTACTTC. Amino acid sequence: CSVAVSGGGYEQYF.

The CDR3 nucleotides read TGTGCCAGCAGCCGGGACAGGGGGCTCACTGAAGCTTTCTTT. It codes for CASSRDRGLTEAFF. This sequence joins TRBV7-2 and TRBJ1-1; TRBD1 matches at 12 bases. The CDR3 is made up of 14 amino acids. The V segment lost 5 bases and the J segment 4 bases; nucleotides outside the gene matches: 2. Germline values: CDR1 SGHTA, CDR2 FQGNSA.

This chain joins TRBV27 and TRBJ1-1; 10 bases agree with TRBD1. The germline gives CDR1 MNHEY, CDR2 SMNVEV (reference sequence). The V and J ends lost 8 bases and 8 bases, in that order; junction bases with no gene match: 14. The CDR3 spans 15 residues. Here the CDR3 DNA reads TGTGCCAGCCGACGAACCCCGGGACAGGGGATGGAAGCTTTCTTT. Translation gives CASRRTPGQGMEAFF.

This clone has a handful of counts. A read error may explain this, as a much larger clone is one base away. Other DNA sequences within the sample encode an identical CDR3. This sequence joins TRBV2 and TRBJ1-5, with TRBD1 as a possible D gene (5 bases). Between the trimmed V and J ends, which lost 3 bases and 0 bases, there was a span of 9 bases. This CDR3 region has 15 residues. CDR1 SNHLY and CDR2 FYNNEI come from the germline V gene. Here the CDR3 reads CASSEGGFSNQPQHF. The CDR3 DNA sequence: TGTGCCAGCAGTGAGGGGGGATTTAGCAATCAGCCCCAGCATTTT. Variable domain in full (rest from reference TRBV2 and TRBJ1-5): EPEVTQTPSHQVTQMGQEVILRCVPISNHLYFYWYRQILGQKVEFLVSFYNNEISEKSEIFDDQFSVERPDGSNFTLKIRSTKLEDSAMYFCASSEGGFSNQPQHFGDGTRLSIL.

The chain couples TRBV15 to TRBJ1-5; D ambiguous. V was clipped by 5 bases and J by 3 bases, with 14 bases between them. This CDR3 is built from 15 residues. CDR1 is LNHNV, CDR2 YYDKDF, per germline (reference sequence). CDR3 DNA sequence: TGTGCCACCAGCGTCCGCTCCGACGCCAATCAGCCCCAGCATTTT. Its protein is CATSVRSDANQPQHF.

About this clone itself: Other DNA sequences within the sample encode an identical CDR3. The chain is built from TRBV10-3 and TRBJ1-2; D is ambiguous. This CDR3 spans 12 amino acids. Germline V lookup: CDR1 ENHRY, CDR2 SYGVKD. Trimming shortened V by 2 bases and J by 5 bases, and 6 bases separated the two germline ends. The CDR3 protein is CAISEPEYGYTF. CDR3 DNA sequence: TGTGCCATCAGTGAGCCAGAATATGGCTACACCTTC.

The chain uses TRBV27 and TRBJ1-2; TRBD1 agrees at 8 bases. V gave up 6 bases and J gave up 5 bases; unmatched junction bases: 8. The germline V gene has CDR1 MNHEY and CDR2 SMNVEV (reference sequence). The CDR3 covers 14 residues. The CDR3 region has the DNA TGTGCCAGCAGACGGACAGGGTCGGGGTATGGCTACACCTTC. Its protein is CASRRTGSGYGYTF.

Written as DNA, the CDR3 is TGTGCCAGCAGTCCTCGGTCGTCCTACGAGCAGTACTTC. The encoded protein is CASSPRSSYEQYF. The chain links TRBV28 to TRBJ2-7; no definite D call. V was shortened by 5 bases and J by 1 base, with 9 bases between the two germline ends. CDR3 length: 13 residues. Per the germline V gene, CDR1 is MDHEN and CDR2 is SYDVKM.

The V call is TRBV20-1, the J call TRBJ2-1; D gene uncertain. V was shortened by 3 bases and J by 15 bases, with 15 bases between the two germline ends. The germline V gene has CDR1 DFQATT and CDR2 SNEGSKA (reference sequence). The CDR3 loop spans 11 amino acids. The CDR3 protein is CSASLGATWFF. The CDR3, as DNA: TGCAGTGCTAGTCTCGGAGCCACATGGTTCTTC.

The chain employs TRBV27 and TRBJ2-7, with D possibly matching TRBD2 (7 bases). Germline V CDR1 and CDR2: MNHEY, SMNVEV (reference sequence). This CDR3 is 17 amino acids long. Trimming removed 8 bases at V and 3 bases at J, with 26 bases between. For the CDR3, the DNA is TGTGCCAGCTCCGGGGGGCAATACACAAAGAGCGGCTACGAGCAGTACTTC. Translating it yields CASSGGQYTKSGYEQYF.

The V call is TRBV6-1, the J call TRBJ1-1; tentatively, D is TRBD1 (5 bases). Deletions cut 8 bases from V and 6 bases from J, with 19 bases between. Germline CDR1 reads MNHNS; CDR2 reads SASEGT. The CDR3 sequence is 14 residues long. In DNA form, the CDR3 reads TGTGCCAGCGAACTAGGGACTGGTGGCTCTGAAGCTTTCTTT. This translates into CASELGTGGSEAFF.

The chain couples TRBV2 to TRBJ2-2; D is perhaps TRBD1 (6 bases). The V gene's germline CDR1 is SNHLY and CDR2 FYNNEI. The CDR3 consists of 15 residues. Trimming removed 8 bases at V and 4 bases at J, with 17 bases between. The CDR3 DNA is TGTGCCAGCCGGGGACAAGGGTCGGGCACCGGGGAGCTGTTTTTT. Its translation: CASRGQGSGTGELFF.

The chain has TRBV19 and TRBJ1-2; 11 bases are a match to TRBD1. This CDR3 has 15 amino acids. Trimming cost V 5 bases and J 5 bases; bases outside gene matches: 7. Germline V CDR1 and CDR2: LNHDA, SQIVND (reference sequence). The CDR3 loop reads CASSPRTGGGYGYTF. CDR3 coding DNA: TGTGCCAGTAGTCCCCGGACAGGGGGCGGGTATGGCTACACCTTC.

Concerning this clone: The same CDR3 is also encoded by other DNA sequences in this sample. The chain has TRBV28 and TRBJ2-2, with 10 bases that match TRBD2. Germline V lookup: CDR1 MDHEN, CDR2 SYDVKM. V lost 5 bases, J lost 5 bases, and 5 bases stayed unmatched. CDR3 length equals 15 residues. Here the CDR3 reads CASSLAGAGTGELFF. The CDR3 nucleotides are TGTGCCAGCAGTCTAGCGGGAGCGGGAACCGGGGAGCTGTTTTTT.

The genes are TRBV10-3 and TRBJ2-5, with 8 bases aligning to TRBD1. This CDR3 spans 16 amino acids. Losses at the gene ends were 6 bases for V and 2 bases for J; bases not matched to a gene: 11. From germline, CDR1 is ENHRY and CDR2 SYGVKD. The CDR3 nucleotides are TGTGCCATCAGGGACCCAGGGGGCGCAGGACAAGAGACCCAGTACTTC. Protein sequence: CAIRDPGGAGQETQYF.

The chain has TRBV28 and TRBJ2-4, with TRBD2 matching over 8 bases. Germline assignment: CDR1 MDHEN and CDR2 SYDVKM. The CDR3 extends over 15 amino acids. V lost 7 bases and J lost 4; bases outside the gene matches: 9. The CDR3 spells CASNPAGEGKNIQYF. DNA of the CDR3: TGTGCCAGCAATCCAGCGGGAGAGGGGAAAAACATTCAGTACTTC.

The chain couples TRBV5-4 to TRBJ2-7, with 10 bases fitting TRBD1. CDR1 SGHNT and CDR2 YYREEE come from the germline V gene (reference sequence). The V segment lost 2 bases and the J segment 6 bases; nucleotides outside the gene matches: 5. The CDR3 is made up of 14 amino acids. In DNA form, the CDR3 reads TGTGCCAGCAGCTTAGACAGGGGGCGCGTCGAGCAGTACTTC. Translation: CASSLDRGRVEQYF.

Only one count was recorded for this clone. The rearrangement joins TRBV5-6 to TRBJ2-5, with D perhaps TRBD1 or TRBD2 (6 bases each). Trimming pared 4 bases from V and 2 bases from J, leaving 15 bases between. The CDR3 sequence is 15 residues long. The V gene's germline CDR1 is SGHDT and CDR2 YYEEEE. The CDR3 sequence: CASSGPGGAQETQYF. CDR3 coding DNA: TGTGCCAGCAGCGGGCCCGGGGGCGCACAAGAGACCCAGTACTTC. The whole variable domain, filled in from reference TRBV5-6 and TRBJ2-5, reads DAGVTQSPTHLIKTRGQQVTLRCSPKSGHDTVSWYQQALGQGPQFIFQYYEEEERQRGNFPDRFSGHQFPNYSSELNVNALLLGDSALYLCASSGPGGAQETQYFGPGTRLLVL.

This sequence joins TRBV19 and TRBJ2-5, with D perhaps assigned TRBD1 or TRBD2 (5 bases each). Per the germline V gene, CDR1 is LNHDA and CDR2 is SQIVND (reference sequence). Trimming left V 7 bases short and J 7 bases short, with 16 bases between. The CDR3 contains 13 residues. The DNA for the CDR3 is TGTGCCAGTAAGGGACGGTTTATGGTGACCCAGTACTTC. Its translation: CASKGRFMVTQYF.

The table lists this clone with a few counts. Additional DNA sequences in this sample encode the identical CDR3. This sequence joins TRBV28 and TRBJ2-3; D unclear. Trimming left V 6 bases short and J 3 bases short, with 4 bases between. CDR3 size: 11 residues. Germline CDR1 is MDHEN and CDR2 is SYDVKM. In DNA form, the CDR3 reads TGTGCCAGCAGGGCGACAGATACGCAGTATTTT. It is translated as CASRATDTQYF.

Here the CDR3 DNA reads TGTGCCACCAGCAGAGATGCGGGACAGGGGGCCAGAGATACGCAGTATTTT. Amino acids: CATSRDAGQGARDTQYF. The V call is TRBV15, the J call TRBJ2-3; 12 bases fit TRBD1. The CDR3 covers 17 residues. V shed 0 bases, J shed 5 bases, and the junction held 6 bases outside the gene matches. Germline V CDR1 and CDR2: LNHNV, YYDKDF (reference sequence).

V gene TRBV4-1 combines with J gene TRBJ1-2, with TRBD1 as a possible D gene (6 bases). CDR1 is MGHRA, CDR2 YSYEKL, per germline. V lost 0 bases to trimming and J lost 4 bases, with 12 bases between them. The CDR3 totals 15 residues. The CDR3 coding sequence is TGCGCCAGCAGCCAAGATGGGGACAACCCCTATGGCTACACCTTC. As protein: CASSQDGDNPYGYTF.

The rearrangement links TRBV6-1 to TRBJ1-3; no firm D call. Trimming pared 7 bases from V and 0 bases from J, leaving 10 bases between. Per the germline V gene, CDR1 is MNHNS and CDR2 is SASEGT. The length of the CDR3 is 14 residues. CDR3 protein: CASKATSSGNTIYF. In nucleotides, the CDR3 is TGTGCCAGCAAGGCCACCAGCTCTGGAAACACCATATATTTT.

About this clone: The sample has other DNA sequences that encode this CDR3 too. J is TRBJ2-3 and V is TRBV5-4; 10 nucleotides agree with TRBD1. The V gene's germline CDR1 is SGHNT and CDR2 YYREEE (reference sequence). The length of the CDR3 is 16 residues. Trimming at V came to 1 base and at J to 0 bases, leaving 2 bases not matched to a gene. The CDR3 here is CASSLRTGGSTDTQYF. CDR3 DNA: TGTGCCAGCAGCTTGCGGACAGGGGGTAGCACAGATACGCAGTATTTT.

The rearrangement joins TRBV6-5 to TRBJ2-3, with 11 bases aligning to TRBD2. CDR1 is MNHEY and CDR2 is SVGAGI in the germline V gene. The CDR3 contains 16 residues. V trimming: 4 bases; J trimming: 2 bases; junction bases outside the gene matches: 5. CDR3 DNA sequence: TGTGCCAGCAGTTGGGGTAGCGGGAGGGCCACAGATACGCAGTATTTT. Protein sequence: CASSWGSGRATDTQYF.

For this clone: Being one base from a much bigger clone, this may be a read error. J is TRBJ2-7 and V is TRBV6-5; no clear D. The CDR3 consists of 11 residues. The ends were cut back, 2 bases at V and 3 bases at J, with 2 bases in the middle. Per the germline V gene, CDR1 is MNHEY and CDR2 is SVGAGI. The CDR3 sequence is CASSYDYEQYF. CDR3 DNA sequence: TGTGCCAGCAGTTACGACTACGAGCAGTACTTC.

The rearrangement uses TRBV6-1 and TRBJ2-5, with D maybe TRBD2 (5 bases). The CDR3 length is 14 residues. V was cut by 5 bases and J by 11 bases, with 21 bases left in between. Germline V CDR1 and CDR2: MNHNS, SASEGT. The CDR3 region has the DNA TGTGCCAGCAGTTCCGCTAGGGAGTACGAAGAGCAGTACTTC. Its protein product is CASSSAREYEEQYF.

CDR3 in DNA: TGTGCCAGCAGTACCCGACCCGGAGATGGAGAGACCCAGTACTTC. Its protein product is CASSTRPGDGETQYF. The rearrangement joins TRBV28 to TRBJ2-5; D gene uncertain. The V end was cut by 5 bases, the J end by 4 bases, with 17 bases between. The CDR3 covers 15 residues. Looked up from germline, CDR1 is MDHEN and CDR2 is SYDVKM.